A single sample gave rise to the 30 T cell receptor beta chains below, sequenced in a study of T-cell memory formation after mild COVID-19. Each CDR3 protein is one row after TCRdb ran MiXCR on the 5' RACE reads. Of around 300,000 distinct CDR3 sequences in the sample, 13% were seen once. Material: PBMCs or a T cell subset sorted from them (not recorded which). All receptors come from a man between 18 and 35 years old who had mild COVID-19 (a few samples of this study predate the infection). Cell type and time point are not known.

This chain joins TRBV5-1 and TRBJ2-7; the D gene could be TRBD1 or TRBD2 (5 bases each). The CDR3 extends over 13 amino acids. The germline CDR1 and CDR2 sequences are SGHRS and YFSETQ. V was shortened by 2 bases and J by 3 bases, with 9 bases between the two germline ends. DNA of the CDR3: TGCGCCAGCAGCTTACTAGACAGCTACGAGCAGTACTTC. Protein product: CASSLLDSYEQYF.

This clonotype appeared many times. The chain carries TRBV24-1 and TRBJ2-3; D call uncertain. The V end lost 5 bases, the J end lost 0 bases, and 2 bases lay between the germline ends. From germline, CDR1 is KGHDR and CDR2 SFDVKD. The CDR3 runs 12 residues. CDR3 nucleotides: TGTGCCACCAGTGGGAGCACAGATACGCAGTATTTT. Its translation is CATSGSTDTQYF.

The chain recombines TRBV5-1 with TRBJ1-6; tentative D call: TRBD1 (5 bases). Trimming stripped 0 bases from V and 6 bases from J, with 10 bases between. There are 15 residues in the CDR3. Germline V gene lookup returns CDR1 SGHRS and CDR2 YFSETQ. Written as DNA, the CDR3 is TGCGCCAGCAGCTTGGGAGACAGCCTTAATTCACCCCTCCACTTT. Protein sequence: CASSLGDSLNSPLHF.

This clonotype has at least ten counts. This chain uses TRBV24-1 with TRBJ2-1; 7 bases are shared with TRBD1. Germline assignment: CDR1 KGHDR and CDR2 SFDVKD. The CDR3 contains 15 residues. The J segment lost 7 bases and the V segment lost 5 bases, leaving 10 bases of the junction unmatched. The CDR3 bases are TGTGCCACCAGTGGTCCGACAGGGTTGGGGAATGAGCAGTTCTTC. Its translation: CATSGPTGLGNEQFF.

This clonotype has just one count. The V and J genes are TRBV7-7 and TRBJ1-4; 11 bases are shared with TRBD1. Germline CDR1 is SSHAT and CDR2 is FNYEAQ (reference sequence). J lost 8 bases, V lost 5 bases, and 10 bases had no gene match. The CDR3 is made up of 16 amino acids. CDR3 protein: CASSPYPGQGDEKLFF. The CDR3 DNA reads TGTGCCAGCAGCCCTTATCCGGGACAGGGGGACGAAAAACTGTTTTTT.

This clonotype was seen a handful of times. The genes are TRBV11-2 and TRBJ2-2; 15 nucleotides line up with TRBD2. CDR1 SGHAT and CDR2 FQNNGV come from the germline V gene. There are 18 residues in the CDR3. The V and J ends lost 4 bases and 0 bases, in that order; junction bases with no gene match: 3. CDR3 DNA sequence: TGTGCCAGCAGCTCGTGGACTAGCGGGGGGGCGAACACCGGGGAGCTGTTTTTT. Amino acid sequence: CASSSWTSGGANTGELFF.

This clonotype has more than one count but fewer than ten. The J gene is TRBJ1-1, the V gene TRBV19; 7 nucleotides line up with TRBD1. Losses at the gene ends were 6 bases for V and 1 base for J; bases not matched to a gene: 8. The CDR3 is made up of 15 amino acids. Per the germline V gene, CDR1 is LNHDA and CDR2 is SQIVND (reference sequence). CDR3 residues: CASSSIQGSNTEAFF. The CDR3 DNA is TGTGCCAGTAGCTCTATACAGGGGTCGAACACTGAAGCTTTCTTT.

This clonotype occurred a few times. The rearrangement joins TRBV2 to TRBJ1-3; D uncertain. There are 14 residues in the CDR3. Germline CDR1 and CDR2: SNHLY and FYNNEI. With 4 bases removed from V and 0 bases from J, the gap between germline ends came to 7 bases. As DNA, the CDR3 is TGTGCCAGCAGTGTACAGCGCTCTGGAAACACCATATATTTT. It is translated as CASSVQRSGNTIYF.

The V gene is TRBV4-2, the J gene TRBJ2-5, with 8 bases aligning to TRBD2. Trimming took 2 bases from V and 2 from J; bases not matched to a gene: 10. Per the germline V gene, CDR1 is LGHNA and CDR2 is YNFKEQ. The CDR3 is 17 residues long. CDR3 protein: CASSQWGASGLQETQYF. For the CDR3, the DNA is TGTGCCAGCAGCCAATGGGGGGCTAGCGGGCTTCAAGAGACCCAGTACTTC.

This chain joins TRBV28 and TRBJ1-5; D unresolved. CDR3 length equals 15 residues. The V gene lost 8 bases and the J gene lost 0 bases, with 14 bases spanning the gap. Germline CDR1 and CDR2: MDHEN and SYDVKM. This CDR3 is CASEPADRSNQPQHF. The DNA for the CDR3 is TGTGCCAGCGAACCGGCAGACCGTAGCAATCAGCCCCAGCATTTT.

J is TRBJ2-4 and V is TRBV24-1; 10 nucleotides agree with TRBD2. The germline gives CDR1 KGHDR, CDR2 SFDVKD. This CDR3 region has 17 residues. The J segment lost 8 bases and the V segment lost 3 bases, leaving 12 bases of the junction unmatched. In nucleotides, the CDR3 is TGTGCCACCAGTGATCATAAAAAGGGACTAGCGCAAGACATTCAGTACTTC. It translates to CATSDHKKGLAQDIQYF.

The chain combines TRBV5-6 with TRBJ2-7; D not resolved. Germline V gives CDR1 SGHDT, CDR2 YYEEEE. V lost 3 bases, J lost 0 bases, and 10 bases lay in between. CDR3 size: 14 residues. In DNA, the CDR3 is TGTGCCAGCAGCTACCCCCGGAACTCCTACGAGCAGTACTTC. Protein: CASSYPRNSYEQYF.

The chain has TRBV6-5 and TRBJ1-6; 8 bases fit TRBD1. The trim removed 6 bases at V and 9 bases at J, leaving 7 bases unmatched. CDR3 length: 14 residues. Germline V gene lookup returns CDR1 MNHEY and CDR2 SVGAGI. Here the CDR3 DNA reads TGTGCCAGCAGCCAGCCAGGGGGCCGTTCACCCCTCCACTTT. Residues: CASSQPGGRSPLHF.

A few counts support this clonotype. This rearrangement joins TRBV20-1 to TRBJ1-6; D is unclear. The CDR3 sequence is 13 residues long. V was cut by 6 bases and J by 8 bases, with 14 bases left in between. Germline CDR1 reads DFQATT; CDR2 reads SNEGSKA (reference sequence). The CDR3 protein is CSARLQSDSPLHF. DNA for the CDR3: TGCAGTGCCAGGCTGCAATCGGATTCACCCCTCCACTTT.

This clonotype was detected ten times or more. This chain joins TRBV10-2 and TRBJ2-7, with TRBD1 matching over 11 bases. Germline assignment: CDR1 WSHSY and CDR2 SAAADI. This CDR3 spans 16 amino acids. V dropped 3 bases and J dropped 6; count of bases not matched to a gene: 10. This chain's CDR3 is CASSDRRGTGGLEQYF. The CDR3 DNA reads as TGCGCCAGCAGTGATCGGAGGGGGACAGGGGGGCTCGAGCAGTACTTC.

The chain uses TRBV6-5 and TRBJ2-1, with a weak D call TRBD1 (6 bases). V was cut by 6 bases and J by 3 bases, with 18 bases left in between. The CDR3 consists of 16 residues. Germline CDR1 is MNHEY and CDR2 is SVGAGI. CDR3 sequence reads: CASSQRPGHFYNEQFF. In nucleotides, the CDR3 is TGTGCCAGCAGCCAGAGACCGGGACACTTCTACAATGAGCAGTTCTTC.

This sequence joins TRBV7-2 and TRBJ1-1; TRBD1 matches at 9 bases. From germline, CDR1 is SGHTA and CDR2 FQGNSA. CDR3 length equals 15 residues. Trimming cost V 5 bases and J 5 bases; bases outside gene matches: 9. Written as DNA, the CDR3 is TGTGCCAGCAGCCGGGACAGGGCGCGTTCGACTGAAGCTTTCTTT. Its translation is CASSRDRARSTEAFF.

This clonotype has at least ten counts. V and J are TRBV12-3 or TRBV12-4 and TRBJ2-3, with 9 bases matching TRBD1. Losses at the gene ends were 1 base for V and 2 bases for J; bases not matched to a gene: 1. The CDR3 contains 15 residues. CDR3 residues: CASSLDRGHTDTQYF. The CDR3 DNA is TGTGCCAGCAGTTTAGACAGGGGGCACACAGATACGCAGTATTTT.

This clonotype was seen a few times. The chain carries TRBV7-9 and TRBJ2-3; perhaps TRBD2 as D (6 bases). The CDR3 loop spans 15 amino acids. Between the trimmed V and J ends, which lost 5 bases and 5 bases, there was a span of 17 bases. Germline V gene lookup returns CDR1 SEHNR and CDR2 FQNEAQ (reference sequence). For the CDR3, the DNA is TGTGCCAGCAGCGAAACCGGCCGAGCGGGAGATACGCAGTATTTT. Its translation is CASSETGRAGDTQYF.

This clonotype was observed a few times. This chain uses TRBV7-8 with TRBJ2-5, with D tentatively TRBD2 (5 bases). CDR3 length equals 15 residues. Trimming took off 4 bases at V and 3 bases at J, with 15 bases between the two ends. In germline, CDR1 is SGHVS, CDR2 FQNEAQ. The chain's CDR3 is CASSSHLLVKETQYF. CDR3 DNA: TGTGCCAGCAGCTCCCATCTACTAGTTAAAGAGACCCAGTACTTC.

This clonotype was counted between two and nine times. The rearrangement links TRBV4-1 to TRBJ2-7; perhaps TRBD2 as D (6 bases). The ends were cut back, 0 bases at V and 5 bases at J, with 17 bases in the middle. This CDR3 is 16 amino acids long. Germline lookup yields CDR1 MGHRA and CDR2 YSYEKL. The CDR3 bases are TGCGCCAGCAGCCAAGATCTGGGACTCGGGAAGAACGAGCAGTACTTC. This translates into CASSQDLGLGKNEQYF.

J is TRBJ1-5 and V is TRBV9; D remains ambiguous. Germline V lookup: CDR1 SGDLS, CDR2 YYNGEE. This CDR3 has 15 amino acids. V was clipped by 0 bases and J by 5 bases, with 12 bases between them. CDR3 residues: CASSVGLGSYQPQHF. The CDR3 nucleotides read TGTGCCAGCAGCGTAGGCTTGGGCAGCTATCAGCCCCAGCATTTT.

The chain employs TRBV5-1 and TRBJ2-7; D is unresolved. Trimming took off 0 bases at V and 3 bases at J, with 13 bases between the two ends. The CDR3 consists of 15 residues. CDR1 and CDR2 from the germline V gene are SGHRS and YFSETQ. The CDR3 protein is CASSLASLRLYEQYF. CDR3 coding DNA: TGCGCCAGCAGCTTGGCGAGCCTCAGGCTCTACGAGCAGTACTTC. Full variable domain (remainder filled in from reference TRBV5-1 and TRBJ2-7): KAGVTQTPRYLIKTRGQQVTLSCSPISGHRSVSWYQQTPGQGLQFLFEYFSETQRNKGNFPGRFSGRQFSNSRSEMNVSTLELGDSALYLCASSLASLRLYEQYFGPGTRLTVT.

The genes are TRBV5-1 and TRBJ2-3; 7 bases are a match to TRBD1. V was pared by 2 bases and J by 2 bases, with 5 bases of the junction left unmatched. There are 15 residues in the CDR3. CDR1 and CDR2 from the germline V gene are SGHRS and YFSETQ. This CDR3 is CASSFWDRSTDTQYF. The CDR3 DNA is TGCGCCAGCAGCTTCTGGGACAGATCCACAGATACGCAGTATTTT.

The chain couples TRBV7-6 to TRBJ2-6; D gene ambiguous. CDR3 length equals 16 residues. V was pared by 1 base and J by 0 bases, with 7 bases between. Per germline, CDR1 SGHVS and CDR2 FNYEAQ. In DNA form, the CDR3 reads TGTGCCAGCAGCTTAGAAGGGTACTCTGGGGCCAACGTCCTGACTTTC. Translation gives CASSLEGYSGANVLTF.

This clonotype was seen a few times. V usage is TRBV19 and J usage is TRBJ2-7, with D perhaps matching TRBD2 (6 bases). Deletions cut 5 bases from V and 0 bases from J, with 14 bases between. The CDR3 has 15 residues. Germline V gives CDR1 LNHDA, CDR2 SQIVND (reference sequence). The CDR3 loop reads CASSSGGWSSYEQYF. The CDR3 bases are TGTGCCAGTAGTTCCGGGGGTTGGAGCTCCTACGAGCAGTACTTC.

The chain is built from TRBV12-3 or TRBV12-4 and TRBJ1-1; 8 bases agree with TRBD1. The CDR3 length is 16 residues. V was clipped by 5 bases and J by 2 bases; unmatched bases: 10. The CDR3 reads CASSPNRGSVNTEAFF. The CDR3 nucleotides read TGTGCCAGCAGTCCAAACAGGGGGTCGGTTAACACTGAAGCTTTCTTT.

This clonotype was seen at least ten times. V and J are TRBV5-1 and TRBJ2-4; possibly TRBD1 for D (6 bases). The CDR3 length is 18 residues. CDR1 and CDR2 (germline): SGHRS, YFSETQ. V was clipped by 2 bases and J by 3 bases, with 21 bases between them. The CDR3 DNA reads TGCGCCAGCAGCTTTATTCCGGCCACAACGGGACACAAAAACATTCAGTACTTC. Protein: CASSFIPATTGHKNIQYF.

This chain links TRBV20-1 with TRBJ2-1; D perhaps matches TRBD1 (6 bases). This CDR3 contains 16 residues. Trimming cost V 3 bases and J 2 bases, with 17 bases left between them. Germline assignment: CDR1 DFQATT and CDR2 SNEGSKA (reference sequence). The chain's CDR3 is CSASITGKGPYNEQFF. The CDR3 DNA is TGCAGTGCTAGCATTACAGGGAAAGGACCCTACAATGAGCAGTTCTTC.

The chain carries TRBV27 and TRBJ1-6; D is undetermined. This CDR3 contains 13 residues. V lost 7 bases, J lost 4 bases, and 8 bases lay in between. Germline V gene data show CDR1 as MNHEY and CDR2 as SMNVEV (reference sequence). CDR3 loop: CASTGSYNSPLHF. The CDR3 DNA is TGTGCCAGCACGGGGTCGTATAATTCACCCCTCCACTTT.